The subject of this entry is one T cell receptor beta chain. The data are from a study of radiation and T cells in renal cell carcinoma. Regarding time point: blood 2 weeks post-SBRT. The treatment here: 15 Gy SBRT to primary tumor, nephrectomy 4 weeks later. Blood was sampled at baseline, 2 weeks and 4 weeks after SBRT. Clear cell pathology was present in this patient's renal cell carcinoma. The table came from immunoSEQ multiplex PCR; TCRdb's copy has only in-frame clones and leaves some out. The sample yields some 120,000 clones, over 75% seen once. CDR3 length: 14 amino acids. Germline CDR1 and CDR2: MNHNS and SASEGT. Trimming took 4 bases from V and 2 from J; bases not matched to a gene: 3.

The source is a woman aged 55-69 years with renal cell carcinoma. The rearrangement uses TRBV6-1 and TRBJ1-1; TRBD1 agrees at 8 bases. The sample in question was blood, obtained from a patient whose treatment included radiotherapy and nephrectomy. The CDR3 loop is CASSGGQVNTEAFF. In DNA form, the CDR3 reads TGTGCCAGCAGTGGGGGACAGGTAAACACTGAAGCTTTCTTT.